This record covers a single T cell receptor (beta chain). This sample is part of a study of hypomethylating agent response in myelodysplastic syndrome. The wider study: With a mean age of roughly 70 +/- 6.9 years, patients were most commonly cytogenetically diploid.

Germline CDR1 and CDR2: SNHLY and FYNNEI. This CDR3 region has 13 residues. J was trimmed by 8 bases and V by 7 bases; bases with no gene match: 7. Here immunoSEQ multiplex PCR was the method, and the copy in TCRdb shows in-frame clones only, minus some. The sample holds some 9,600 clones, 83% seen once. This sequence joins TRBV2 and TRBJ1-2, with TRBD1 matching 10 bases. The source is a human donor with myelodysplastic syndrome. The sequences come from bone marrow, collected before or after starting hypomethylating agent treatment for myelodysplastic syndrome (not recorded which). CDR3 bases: TGTGCCAGCACCTTGACAGGGGGCAAAGGCTACACCTTC. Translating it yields CASTLTGGKGYTF.